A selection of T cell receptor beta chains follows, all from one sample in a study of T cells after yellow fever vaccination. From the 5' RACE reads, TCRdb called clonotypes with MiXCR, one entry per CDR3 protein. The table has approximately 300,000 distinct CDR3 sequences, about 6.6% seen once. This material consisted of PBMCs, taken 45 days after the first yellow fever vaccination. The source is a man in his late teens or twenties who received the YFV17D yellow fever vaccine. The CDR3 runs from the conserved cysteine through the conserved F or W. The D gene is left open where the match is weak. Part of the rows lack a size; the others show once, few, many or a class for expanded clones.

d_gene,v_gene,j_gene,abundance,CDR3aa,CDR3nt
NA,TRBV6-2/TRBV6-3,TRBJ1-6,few,CASSYSRLLSNSPLHF,TGTGCCAGCAGTTACTCGAGGCTCCTGAGTAATTCACCCCTCCACTTT
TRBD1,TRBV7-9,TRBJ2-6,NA,CASSSRTGRSGANVLTF,TGTGCCAGCAGTTCCCGGACAGGCCGCTCTGGGGCCAACGTCCTGACTTTC
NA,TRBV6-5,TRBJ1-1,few,CASSYLSAGATEAFF,TGTGCCAGCAGTTACCTCTCCGCAGGGGCCACTGAAGCTTTCTTT
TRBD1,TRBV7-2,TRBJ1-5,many,CASSQTGGGQPQHF,TGTGCCAGCAGTCAGACAGGGGGCGGGCAGCCCCAGCATTTT
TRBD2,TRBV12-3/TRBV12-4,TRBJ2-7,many,CASSFTSASYEQYF,TGTGCCAGCAGTTTTACTAGCGCATCCTACGAGCAGTACTTC
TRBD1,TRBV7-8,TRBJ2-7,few,CASSLVDRGSSYEQYF,TGTGCCAGCAGCTTAGTTGACAGGGGGTCTTCCTACGAGCAGTACTTC
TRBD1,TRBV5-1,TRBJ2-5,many,CASRLTGMETQYF,TGCGCCAGCAGACTGACAGGGATGGAGACCCAGTACTTC
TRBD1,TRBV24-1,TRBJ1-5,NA,CATSEADREGQPQHF,TGTGCCACCAGTGAAGCCGACAGGGAGGGTCAGCCCCAGCATTTT
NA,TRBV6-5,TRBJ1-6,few,CASSYSAPREAPLHF,TGTGCCAGCAGTTACTCCGCGCCCCGAGAGGCGCCCCTCCACTTT
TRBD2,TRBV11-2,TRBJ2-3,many,CASSLVRGEGTQYF,TGTGCCAGCAGCTTGGTGCGGGGGGAGGGTACGCAGTATTTT
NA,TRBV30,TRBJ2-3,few,CAWSAGAVPDTQYF,TGTGCCTGGAGTGCGGGGGCAGTCCCCGATACGCAGTATTTT
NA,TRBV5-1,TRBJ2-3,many,CASSLVGVVTDTQYF,TGCGCCAGCAGCTTGGTGGGGGTTGTAACAGATACGCAGTATTTT
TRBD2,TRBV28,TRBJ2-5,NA,CAWGGQGGETQYF,TGTGCCTGGGGGGGTCAAGGCGGGGAGACCCAGTACTTC
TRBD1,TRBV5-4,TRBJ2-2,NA,CASSLGAGGTGELFF,TGTGCCAGCAGCTTGGGGGCAGGGGGCACCGGGGAGCTGTTTTTT
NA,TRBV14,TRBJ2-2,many,CASSPTAGVTRTGELFF,TGTGCCAGCAGCCCAACAGCCGGAGTTACTAGAACCGGGGAGCTGTTTTTT
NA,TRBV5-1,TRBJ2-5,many,CASSTNGGQQETQYF,TGCGCCAGCAGTACCAACGGGGGCCAACAAGAGACCCAGTACTTC
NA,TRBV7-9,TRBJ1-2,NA,CASSLGSGGTF,TGTGCCAGCAGCTTAGGGTCCGGGGGCACCTTC
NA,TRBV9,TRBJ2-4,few,CASSPSRGGGAGNIQYF,TGTGCCAGCAGCCCCTCCCGGGGAGGGGGCGCGGGAAACATTCAGTACTTC
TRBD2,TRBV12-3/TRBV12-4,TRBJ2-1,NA,CASSRTRSYDEQFF,TGTGCCAGCTCCCGGACTAGAAGTTACGATGAGCAGTTCTTC
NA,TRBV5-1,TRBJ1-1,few,CASSDTPPATEAFF,TGCGCCAGCAGCGATACTCCCCCGGCCACTGAAGCTTTCTTT
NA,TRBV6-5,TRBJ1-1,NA,CASSFGGTSEAFF,TGTGCCAGCAGTTTCGGGGGAACTTCGGAAGCTTTCTTT
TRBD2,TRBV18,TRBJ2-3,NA,CASSRSGGWADTQYF,TGTGCCAGCTCCCGTAGCGGGGGTTGGGCAGATACGCAGTATTTT
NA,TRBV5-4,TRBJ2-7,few,CASSSSIGRSNPTYEQYF,TGTGCCAGCAGCTCCTCTATTGGACGGAGCAATCCTACCTACGAGCAGTACTTC
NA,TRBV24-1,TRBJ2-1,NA,CATSGYGNEQFF,TGTGCCACCAGTGGATACGGCAATGAGCAGTTCTTC
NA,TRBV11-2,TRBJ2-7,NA,CASSLGPGPVREQYF,TGTGCCAGCAGCTTGGGTCCAGGACCGGTACGCGAGCAGTACTTC
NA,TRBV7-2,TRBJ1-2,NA,CASSRGEGYTF,TGTGCCAGCAGCCGGGGTGAGGGCTACACCTTC
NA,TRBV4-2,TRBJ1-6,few,CASSQDTGRPGRWNSPLHF,TGTGCCAGCAGCCAAGATACCGGCAGGCCTGGACGCTGGAATTCACCCCTCCACTTT
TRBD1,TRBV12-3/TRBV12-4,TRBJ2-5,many,CASSPGTGMVETQYF,TGTGCCAGCAGTCCGGGGACAGGGATGGTGGAGACCCAGTACTTC
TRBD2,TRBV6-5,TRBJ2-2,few,CASSRLAGGLDTGELFF,TGTGCCAGCAGCCGTCTAGCGGGGGGGCTGGATACCGGGGAGCTGTTTTTT
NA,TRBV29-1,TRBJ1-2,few,CSVENRENYGYTF,TGCAGCGTTGAAAACAGGGAGAACTATGGCTACACCTTC
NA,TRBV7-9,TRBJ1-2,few,CASSVGQGAITF,NA
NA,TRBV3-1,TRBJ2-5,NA,CASSQDLTGGWETQYF,TGTGCCAGCAGCCAAGATCTGACCGGGGGCTGGGAGACCCAGTACTTC
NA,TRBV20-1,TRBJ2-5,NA,CSARDPWRGAETQYF,TGCAGTGCTAGAGACCCTTGGAGGGGAGCGGAGACCCAGTACTTC
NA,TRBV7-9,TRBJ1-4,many,CASSFQASNEKLFF,TGTGCCAGCAGCTTCCAGGCTTCTAATGAAAAACTGTTTTTT
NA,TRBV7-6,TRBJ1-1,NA,CASSLSAHLNTEAFF,TGTGCCAGCAGCTTAAGTGCGCACTTGAACACTGAAGCTTTCTTT